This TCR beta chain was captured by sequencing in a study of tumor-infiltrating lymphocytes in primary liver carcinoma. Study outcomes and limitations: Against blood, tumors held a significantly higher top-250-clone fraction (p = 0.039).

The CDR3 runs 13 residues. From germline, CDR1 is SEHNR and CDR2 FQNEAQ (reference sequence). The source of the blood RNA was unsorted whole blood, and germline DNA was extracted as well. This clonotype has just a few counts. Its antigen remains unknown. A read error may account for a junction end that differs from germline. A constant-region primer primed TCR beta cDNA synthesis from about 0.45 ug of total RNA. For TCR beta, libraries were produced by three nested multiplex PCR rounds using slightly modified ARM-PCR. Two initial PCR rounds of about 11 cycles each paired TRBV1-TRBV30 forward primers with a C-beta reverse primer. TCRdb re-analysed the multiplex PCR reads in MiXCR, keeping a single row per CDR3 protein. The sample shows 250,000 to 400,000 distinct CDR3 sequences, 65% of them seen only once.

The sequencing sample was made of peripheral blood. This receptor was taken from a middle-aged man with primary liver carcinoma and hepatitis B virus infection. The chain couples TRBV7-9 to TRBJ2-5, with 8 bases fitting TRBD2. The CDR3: CASSRAGSSGNDF. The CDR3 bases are TGTGCCAGCAGCCGGGCCGGGAGTAGCGGGAACGACTTC.